This paragraph covers one TCR beta chain sequence. This specimen belongs to a study of cytomegalovirus exposure and HLA in healthy donors. The PCR ran on 60 Vbeta and 13 Jbeta primers. Clones were read by immunoSEQ multiplex PCR, and TCRdb kept only the in-frame ones, dropping some. Of roughly 110,000 clones in the sample, roughly 80% are singletons; the top ten hold more than 20%. Germline CDR1 MDHEN, CDR2 SYDVKM. The CDR3 extends over 13 amino acids. V shed 6 bases and J shed 9 bases, with 17 bases lying between them. The chain uses TRBV28 and TRBJ1-2, with D possibly TRBD1 on 5 matching bases. The source of this sequence is a man aged 25-45 years in good health and CMV-seropositive. Source material: PBMCs. CDR3 loop: CASREYRQVSYTF. CDR3 in DNA: TGTGCCAGCAGAGAGTACAGGCAAGTAAGCTACACCTTC.